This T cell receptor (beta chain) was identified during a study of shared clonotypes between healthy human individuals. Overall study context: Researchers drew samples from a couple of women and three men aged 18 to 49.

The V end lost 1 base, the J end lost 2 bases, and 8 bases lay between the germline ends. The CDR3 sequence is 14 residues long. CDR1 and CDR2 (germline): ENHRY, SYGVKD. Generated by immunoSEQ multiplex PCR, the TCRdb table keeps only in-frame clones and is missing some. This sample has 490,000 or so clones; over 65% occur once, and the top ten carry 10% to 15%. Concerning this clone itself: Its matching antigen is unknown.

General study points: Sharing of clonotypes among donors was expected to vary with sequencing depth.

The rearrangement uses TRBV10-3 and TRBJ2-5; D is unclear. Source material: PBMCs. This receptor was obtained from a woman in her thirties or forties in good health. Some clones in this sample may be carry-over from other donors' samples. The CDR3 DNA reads TGTGCCATCAGTGAGTACGGTAATCAAGAGACCCAGTACTTC. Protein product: CAISEYGNQETQYF.